One sample yielded the 3 T cell receptor beta chains listed below, sequenced in a study of blood T cell repertoires in COVID-19. Sequencing was performed with immunoSEQ multiplex PCR; in TCRdb, only in-frame clones are kept and a portion is missing. The sample yields around 140,000 clones, approximately 88% seen once. The sample comprised peripheral blood. These TCRs come from a woman aged 50 to 60 with acute or convalescent COVID-19.

This CDR3 reads CASSQDPGLAGGNEQFF. As DNA, the CDR3 is TGCGCCAGCAGCCAAGATCCGGGACTAGCGGGAGGTAATGAGCAGTTCTTC. The chain carries TRBV4-1 and TRBJ2-1; 15 bases agree with TRBD2. Looked up from germline, CDR1 is MGHRA and CDR2 is YSYEKL. The CDR3 extends over 17 amino acids. V trimming: 0 bases; J trimming: 7 bases; junction bases outside the gene matches: 4.

The chain combines TRBV10-1 with TRBJ2-1; D perhaps matches TRBD2 (5 bases). The germline V gene encodes CDR1 WNHNN and CDR2 SYGVQD (reference sequence). The CDR3 consists of 12 residues. V lost 0 bases to trimming and J lost 9 bases, with 6 bases between them. The CDR3 is CASSESRAEQFF. DNA of the CDR3: TGCGCCAGCAGTGAGTCGCGGGCTGAGCAGTTCTTC.

This rearrangement joins TRBV28 to TRBJ2-4; D may be TRBD1 (5 bases). The V end lost 1 base, the J end lost 0 bases, and 7 bases lay between the germline ends. This CDR3 is 15 amino acids long. Germline CDR1 reads MDHEN; CDR2 reads SYDVKM. In nucleotides, the CDR3 is TGTGCCAGCAGTTTATCAGGGCTAGCCAAAAACATTCAGTACTTC. This translates into CASSLSGLAKNIQYF.